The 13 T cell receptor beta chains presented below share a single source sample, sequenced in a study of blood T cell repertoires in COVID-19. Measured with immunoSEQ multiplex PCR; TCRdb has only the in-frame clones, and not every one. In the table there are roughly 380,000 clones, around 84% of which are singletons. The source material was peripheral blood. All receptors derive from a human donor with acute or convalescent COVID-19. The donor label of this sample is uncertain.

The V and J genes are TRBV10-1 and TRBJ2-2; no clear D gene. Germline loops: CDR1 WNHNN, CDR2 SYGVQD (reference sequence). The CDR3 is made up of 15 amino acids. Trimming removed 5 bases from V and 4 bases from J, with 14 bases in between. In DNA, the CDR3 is TGCGCCAGCAGTAAACCGGGTTCGGGCACCGGGGAGCTGTTTTTT. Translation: CASSKPGSGTGELFF.

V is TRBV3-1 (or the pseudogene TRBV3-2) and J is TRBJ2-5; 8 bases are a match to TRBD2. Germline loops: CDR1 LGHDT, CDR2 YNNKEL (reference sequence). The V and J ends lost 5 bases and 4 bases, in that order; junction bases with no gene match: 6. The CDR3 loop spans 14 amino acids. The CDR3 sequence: CASSKRSGGETQYF. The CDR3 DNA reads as TGTGCCAGCAGCAAACGAAGCGGGGGAGAGACCCAGTACTTC.

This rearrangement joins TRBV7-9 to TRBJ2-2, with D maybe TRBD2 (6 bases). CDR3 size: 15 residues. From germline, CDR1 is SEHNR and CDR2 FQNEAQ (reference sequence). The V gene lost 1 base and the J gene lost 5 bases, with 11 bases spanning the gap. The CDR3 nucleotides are TGTGCCAGCAGCTTAGTATCTAGCGTGACCGGGGAGCTGTTTTTT. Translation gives CASSLVSSVTGELFF. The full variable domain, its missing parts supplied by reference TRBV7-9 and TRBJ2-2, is DTGVSQNPRHKITKRGQNVTFRCDPISEHNRLYWYRQTLGQGPEFLTYFQNEAQLEKSRLLSDRFSAERPKGSFSTLEIQRTEQGDSAMYLCASSLVSSVTGELFFGEGSRLTVL.

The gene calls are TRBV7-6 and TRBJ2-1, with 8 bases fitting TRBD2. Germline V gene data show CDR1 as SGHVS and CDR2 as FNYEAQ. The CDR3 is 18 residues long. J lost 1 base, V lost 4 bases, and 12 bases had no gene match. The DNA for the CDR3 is TGTGCCAGCAGCTCCCGTACCGGGGGGGCGCCTTCCTACAATGAGCAGTTCTTC. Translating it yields CASSSRTGGAPSYNEQFF.

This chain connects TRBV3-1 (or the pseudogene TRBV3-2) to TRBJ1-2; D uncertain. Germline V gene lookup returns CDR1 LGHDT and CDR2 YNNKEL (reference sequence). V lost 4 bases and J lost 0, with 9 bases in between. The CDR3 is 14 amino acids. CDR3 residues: CASSPMTSNYGYTF. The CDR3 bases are TGTGCCAGCAGCCCAATGACATCTAACTATGGCTACACCTTC.

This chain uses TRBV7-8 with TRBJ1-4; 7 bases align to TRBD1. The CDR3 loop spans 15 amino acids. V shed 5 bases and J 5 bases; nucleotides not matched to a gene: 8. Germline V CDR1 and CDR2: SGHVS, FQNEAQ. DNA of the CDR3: TGTGCCAGCAGCCCCTGGACAGGTCAAAATGAAAAACTGTTTTTT. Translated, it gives CASSPWTGQNEKLFF.

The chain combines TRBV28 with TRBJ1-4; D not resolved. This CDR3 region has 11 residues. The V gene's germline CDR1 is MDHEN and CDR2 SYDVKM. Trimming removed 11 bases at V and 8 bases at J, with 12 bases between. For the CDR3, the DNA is TGTGCCGTGTCAGTCAGGGAAAAACTGTTTTTT. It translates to CAVSVREKLFF.

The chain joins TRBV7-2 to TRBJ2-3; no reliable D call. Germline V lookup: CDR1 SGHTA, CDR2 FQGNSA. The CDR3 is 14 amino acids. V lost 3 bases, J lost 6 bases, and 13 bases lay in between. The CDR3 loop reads CASSLIDPTDTQYF. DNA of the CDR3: TGTGCCAGCAGCTTGATAGATCCTACGGATACGCAGTATTTT.

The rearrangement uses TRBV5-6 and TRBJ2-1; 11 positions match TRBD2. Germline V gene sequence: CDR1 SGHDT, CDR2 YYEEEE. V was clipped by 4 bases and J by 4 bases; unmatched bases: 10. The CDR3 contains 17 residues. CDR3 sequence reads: CASSREGGTSGYNEQFF. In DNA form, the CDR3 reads TGTGCCAGCAGCCGAGAGGGTGGGACTAGCGGTTACAATGAGCAGTTCTTC.

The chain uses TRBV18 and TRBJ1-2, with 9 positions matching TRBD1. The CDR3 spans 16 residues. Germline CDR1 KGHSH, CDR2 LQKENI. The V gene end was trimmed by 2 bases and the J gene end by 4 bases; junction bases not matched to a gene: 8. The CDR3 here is CASSPVAGQGTYGYTF. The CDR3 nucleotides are TGTGCCAGCTCACCAGTCGCGGGACAGGGTACCTATGGCTACACCTTC. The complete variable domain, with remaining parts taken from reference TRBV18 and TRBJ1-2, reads NAGVMQNPRHLVRRRGQEARLRCSPMKGHSHVYWYRQLPEEGLKFMVYLQKENIIDESGMPKERFSAEFPKEGPSILRIQQVVRGDSAAYFCASSPVAGQGTYGYTFGSGTRLTVV.

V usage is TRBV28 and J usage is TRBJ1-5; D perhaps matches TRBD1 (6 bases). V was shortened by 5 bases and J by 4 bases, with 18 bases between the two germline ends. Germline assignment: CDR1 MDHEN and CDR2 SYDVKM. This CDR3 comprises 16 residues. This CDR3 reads CASSKTQGLANQPQHF. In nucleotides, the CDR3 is TGTGCCAGCAGTAAGACACAGGGCCTGGCTAATCAGCCCCAGCATTTT.

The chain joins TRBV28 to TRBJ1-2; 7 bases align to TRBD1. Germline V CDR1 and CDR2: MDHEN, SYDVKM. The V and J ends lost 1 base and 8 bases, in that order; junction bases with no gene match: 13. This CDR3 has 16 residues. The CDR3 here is CASSLSLDGGGHGYTF. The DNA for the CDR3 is TGTGCCAGCAGTTTATCATTAGACGGAGGGGGCCACGGCTACACCTTC.

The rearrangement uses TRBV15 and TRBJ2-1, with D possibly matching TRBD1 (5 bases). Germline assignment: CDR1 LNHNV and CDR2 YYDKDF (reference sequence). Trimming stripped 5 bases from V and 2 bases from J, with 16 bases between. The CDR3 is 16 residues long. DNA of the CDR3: TGTGCCACCAGCGGCCTCCCAGGGTTTGCCTACAATGAGCAGTTCTTC. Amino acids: CATSGLPGFAYNEQFF.